These 13 T cell receptor beta chains were all obtained from the same sample, sequenced in a study of blood T cell repertoires in COVID-19. Sequencing was performed with immunoSEQ multiplex PCR; in TCRdb, only in-frame clones are kept and a portion is missing. The data contain tens of thousands of clones, approximately 86% of them singletons. The sequenced sample was peripheral blood. The receptor set was obtained from a man between 60 and 70 years old with acute or convalescent COVID-19.

V is TRBV5-4 and J is TRBJ2-1; TRBD2 matches 12 bases. There are 15 residues in the CDR3. J lost 4 bases, V lost 4 bases, and 3 bases had no gene match. Germline CDR1 and CDR2: SGHNT and YYREEE (reference sequence). As DNA, the CDR3 is TGTGCCAGCAGCACTGGACTAGCGGGGTACAATGAGCAGTTCTTC. Amino acid sequence: CASSTGLAGYNEQFF.

This chain links TRBV4-3 with TRBJ2-7; D is possibly TRBD1 (6 bases). The CDR3 covers 15 residues. Trimming left V 2 bases short and J 7 bases short, with 18 bases between. Germline CDR1 is LGHNA and CDR2 is YSLEER. CDR3 in DNA: TGCGCCAGCAGCCAAACCCTTCACAGGGTCTGGGAGCAGTACTTC. Its protein is CASSQTLHRVWEQYF.

The V call is TRBV7-2, the J call TRBJ2-7; no definite D call. CDR3 length equals 12 residues. CDR1 is SGHTA, CDR2 FQGNSA, per germline. V dropped 1 base and J dropped 5 bases, with 6 bases sitting between them. The CDR3 sequence: CASSLGLHEQYF. The CDR3 nucleotides read TGTGCCAGCAGCTTAGGGCTCCACGAGCAGTACTTC.

A word on this clone: Other DNA sequences within the sample encode an identical CDR3. The chain employs TRBV6-2 or TRBV6-3 and TRBJ1-2; D not certain. This CDR3 has 12 residues. The germline V gene has CDR1 MNHEY and CDR2 SVGEGT. V lost 5 bases to trimming and J lost 0 bases, with 4 bases between them. The DNA for the CDR3 is TGTGCCAGCAGTCGAGCTAACTATGGCTACACCTTC. Protein: CASSRANYGYTF.

J is TRBJ1-2 and V is TRBV7-8; no definite D call. The ends were cut back, 5 bases at V and 2 bases at J, with 24 bases in the middle. Germline CDR1 and CDR2: SGHVS and FQNEAQ. The CDR3 totals 18 residues. DNA for the CDR3: TGTGCCAGCAGCCAGTCTTCCCTGGCAGGATTAACGAACTATGGCTACACCTTC. It codes for CASSQSSLAGLTNYGYTF.

The chain couples TRBV5-1 to TRBJ1-1, with TRBD1 matching 8 bases. V shed 4 bases and J 1 base; nucleotides not matched to a gene: 6. The germline V gene encodes CDR1 SGHRS and CDR2 YFSETQ. CDR3 length equals 15 residues. The CDR3 is CASSLKTGANTEAFF. As DNA, the CDR3 is TGCGCCAGCAGCCTGAAGACAGGGGCGAACACTGAAGCTTTCTTT.

This chain joins TRBV27 and TRBJ2-5; TRBD2 aligns across 10 bases. V gave up 3 bases and J gave up 7 bases; unmatched junction bases: 2. The CDR3 spans 13 residues. CDR1 and CDR2 from the germline V gene are MNHEY and SMNVEV (reference sequence). The CDR3 nucleotides read TGTGCCAGCAGTTTGGCTAGCGGGGGGACCCAGTACTTC. Encoded protein: CASSLASGGTQYF.

CDR3 sequence reads: CAISGRGDTEAFF. The CDR3 DNA reads as TGTGCCATCAGTGGCAGGGGGGACACTGAAGCTTTCTTT. V gene TRBV10-3 combines with J gene TRBJ1-1; 7 positions match TRBD1. This CDR3 has 13 amino acids. From germline, CDR1 is ENHRY and CDR2 SYGVKD. V lost 4 bases to trimming and J lost 3 bases; unmatched junction nucleotides: 2.

This chain links TRBV19 with TRBJ1-3; 9 nucleotides align to TRBD1. With V trimmed by 7 bases and J by 3 bases, 4 bases remained unmatched. The CDR3 is 14 amino acids. Germline V CDR1 and CDR2: LNHDA, SQIVND (reference sequence). CDR3 nucleotide sequence: TGTGCCAGTACGGGACAGGGATATGGAAACACCATATATTTT. Its translation is CASTGQGYGNTIYF.

This chain links TRBV7-8 with TRBJ2-7; 8 positions match TRBD2. Trimming removed 7 bases from V and 6 bases from J; junction bases left unmatched: 14. From germline, CDR1 is SGHVS and CDR2 FQNEAQ. The CDR3 consists of 15 residues. CDR3 DNA: TGTGCCAGCATCTCCCCCACGGGGGGGTCCCCCGAGCAGTACTTC. It codes for CASISPTGGSPEQYF.

The chain links TRBV6-6 to TRBJ2-1; possibly TRBD1 for D (6 bases). The CDR3 sequence is 12 residues long. Trimming removed 2 bases from V and 9 bases from J, with 8 bases in between. The germline V gene encodes CDR1 MNHNY and CDR2 SVGAGI (reference sequence). The CDR3 bases are TGTGCCAGCAGTTACAGGGGGATTGAGCAGTTCTTC. This codes for CASSYRGIEQFF.

J is TRBJ2-6 and V is TRBV18, with 9 positions matching TRBD1. In germline, CDR1 is KGHSH, CDR2 LQKENI. With V trimmed by 6 bases and J by 4 bases, 10 bases remained unmatched. This CDR3 spans 17 amino acids. The CDR3 region is CASSLQGATPGANVLTF. DNA for the CDR3: TGTGCCAGCTCTCTACAGGGGGCGACCCCCGGGGCCAACGTCCTGACTTTC.

The chain is built from TRBV28 and TRBJ1-5, with TRBD1 identical over 8 bases. This CDR3 comprises 16 residues. In germline, CDR1 is MDHEN, CDR2 SYDVKM. The ends lost 5 bases at V and 1 base at J; junction bases unmatched: 7. CDR3 nucleotide sequence: TGTGCCAGCAGTAGGGGACAGGTCCCGAGCAATCAGCCCCAGCATTTT. Amino acids: CASSRGQVPSNQPQHF.